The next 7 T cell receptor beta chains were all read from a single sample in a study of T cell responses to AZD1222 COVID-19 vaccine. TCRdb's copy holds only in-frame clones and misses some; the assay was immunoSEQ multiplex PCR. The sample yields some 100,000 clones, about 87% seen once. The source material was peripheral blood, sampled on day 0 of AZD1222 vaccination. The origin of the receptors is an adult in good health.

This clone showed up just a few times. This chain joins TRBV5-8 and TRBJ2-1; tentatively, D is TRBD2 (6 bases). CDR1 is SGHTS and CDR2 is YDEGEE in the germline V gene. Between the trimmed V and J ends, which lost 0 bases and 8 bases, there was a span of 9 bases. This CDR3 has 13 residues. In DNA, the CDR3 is TGTGCCAGCAGCTTGGCGTGGGGGGATGAGCAGTTCTTC. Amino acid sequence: CASSLAWGDEQFF.

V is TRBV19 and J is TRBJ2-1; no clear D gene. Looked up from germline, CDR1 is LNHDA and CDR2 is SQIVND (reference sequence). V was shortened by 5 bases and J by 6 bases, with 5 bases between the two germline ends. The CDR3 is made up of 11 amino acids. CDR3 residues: CASSELNEQFF. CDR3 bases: TGTGCCAGTAGTGAGCTCAATGAGCAGTTCTTC.

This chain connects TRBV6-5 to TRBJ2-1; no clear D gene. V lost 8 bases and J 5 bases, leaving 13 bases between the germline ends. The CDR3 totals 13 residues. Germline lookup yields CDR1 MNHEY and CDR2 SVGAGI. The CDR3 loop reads CASSRGENNEQFF. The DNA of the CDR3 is TGTGCCAGCTCTAGAGGCGAGAACAATGAGCAGTTCTTC.

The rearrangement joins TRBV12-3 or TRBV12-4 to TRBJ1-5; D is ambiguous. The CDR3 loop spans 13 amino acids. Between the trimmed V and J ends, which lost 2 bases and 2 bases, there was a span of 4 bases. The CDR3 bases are TGTGCCAGCAGTTTATGGCGCAATCAGCCCCAGCATTTT. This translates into CASSLWRNQPQHF.

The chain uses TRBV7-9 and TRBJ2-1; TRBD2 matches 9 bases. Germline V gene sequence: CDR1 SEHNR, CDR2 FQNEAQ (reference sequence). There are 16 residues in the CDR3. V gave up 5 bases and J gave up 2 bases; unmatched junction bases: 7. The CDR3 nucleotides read TGTGCCAGCAGCCCTCTTCTAGCGGGGACCTACAATGAGCAGTTCTTC. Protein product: CASSPLLAGTYNEQFF.

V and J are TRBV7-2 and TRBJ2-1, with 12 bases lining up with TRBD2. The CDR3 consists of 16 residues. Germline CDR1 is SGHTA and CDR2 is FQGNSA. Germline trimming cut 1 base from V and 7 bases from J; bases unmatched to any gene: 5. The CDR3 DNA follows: TGTGCCAGCAGCTTAGTCGCGACTAGCGGGAGAAATGAGCAGTTCTTC. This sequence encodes CASSLVATSGRNEQFF.

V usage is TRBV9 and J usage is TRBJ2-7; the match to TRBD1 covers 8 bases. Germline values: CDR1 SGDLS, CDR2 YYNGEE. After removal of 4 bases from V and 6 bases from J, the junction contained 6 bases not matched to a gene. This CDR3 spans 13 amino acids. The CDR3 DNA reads TGTGCCAGCAGCCCCCCGGACAGGGTCGAGCAGTACTTC. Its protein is CASSPPDRVEQYF.